One sample yielded the 11 T cell receptor beta chains listed below, sequenced in a study of shared clonotypes between healthy human individuals. TCRdb keeps only in-frame clones here, not all; method: immunoSEQ multiplex PCR. The sample contains about 1.5 million clones, 95% to 99% of which appear only once. The source material was naive CD4+ T cells sorted from blood. Stated subset: CD45RA+ positively selected. These TCRs come from a man aged 25 to 40 in good health.

The rearrangement links TRBV6-1 to TRBJ2-5; 8 bases are a match to TRBD2. The CDR3 runs 15 residues. J gave up 5 bases and V 8 bases, and 13 bases lay outside the gene matches. Per germline, CDR1 MNHNS and CDR2 SASEGT. The CDR3 nucleotides read TGTGCCAGCCTCGGGTTAGCGGGATGGGGGGAGACCCAGTACTTC. Residues: CASLGLAGWGETQYF.

The J gene is TRBJ2-7, the V gene TRBV5-4; 7 bases are shared with TRBD2. This CDR3 spans 15 amino acids. J gave up 2 bases and V 1 base, and 6 bases lay outside the gene matches. Germline V gene lookup returns CDR1 SGHNT and CDR2 YYREEE (reference sequence). DNA for the CDR3: TGTGCCAGCAGCTTGATGGGAGGGAGAACCTACGAGCAGTACTTC. It encodes CASSLMGGRTYEQYF.

This clone was found once. This chain connects TRBV29-1 to TRBJ2-1, with 8 bases aligning to TRBD1. With 6 bases clipped from V and 12 bases from J, the junction kept 7 bases outside the gene matches. Germline V gene lookup returns CDR1 SQVTM and CDR2 ANQGSEA. The CDR3 extends over 11 amino acids. CDR3 in amino acids: CSVGQALGQFF. CDR3 DNA: TGCAGCGTGGGACAGGCTTTAGGGCAGTTCTTC.

The chain has TRBV7-2 and TRBJ2-3, with unresolved D. The CDR3 sequence is 15 residues long. With 5 bases removed from V and 4 bases from J, the gap between germline ends came to 16 bases. Germline lookup yields CDR1 SGHTA and CDR2 FQGNSA. The CDR3 is CASSNSRAHPDTQYF. The CDR3 nucleotides are TGTGCCAGCAGCAACAGCCGGGCCCACCCAGATACGCAGTATTTT.

The J gene is TRBJ2-3, the V gene TRBV5-1; no reliable D call. V was shortened by 1 base and J by 4 bases, with 7 bases between the two germline ends. The CDR3 extends over 13 amino acids. Germline values: CDR1 SGHRS, CDR2 YFSETQ. CDR3 sequence reads: CASSLQPPDTQYF. The CDR3 bases are TGCGCCAGCAGCTTGCAACCCCCAGATACGCAGTATTTT.

The CDR3 DNA reads TGTGCCAGCAGTTACATACAGGGGAGCGGCGAGCAGTACTTC. It translates to CASSYIQGSGEQYF. This chain joins TRBV6-5 and TRBJ2-7, with 7 bases lining up with TRBD1. Germline CDR1 is MNHEY and CDR2 is SVGAGI. V was clipped by 2 bases and J by 6 bases; unmatched bases: 7. This CDR3 is built from 14 residues.

This chain uses TRBV27 with TRBJ2-4; D tentatively fits TRBD1 or TRBD2 (6 bases each). V was cut by 2 bases and J by 3 bases, with 8 bases left in between. Germline-derived CDR1 and CDR2 are MNHEY and SMNVEV (reference sequence). The CDR3 sequence is 14 residues long. The CDR3: CASSLKGGKNIQYF. DNA of the CDR3: TGTGCCAGCAGTTTAAAGGGGGGCAAAAACATTCAGTACTTC.

The chain links TRBV11-2 to TRBJ1-5; D is unclear. Germline V gene lookup returns CDR1 SGHAT and CDR2 FQNNGV. The CDR3 is made up of 14 amino acids. With 2 bases removed from V and 6 bases from J, the gap between germline ends came to 11 bases. In DNA form, the CDR3 reads TGTGCCAGCAGCTTAAACCCCGAGAGTCAGCCCCAGCATTTT. Encoded protein: CASSLNPESQPQHF.

The chain carries TRBV5-5 and TRBJ2-5; D gene unclear. Per germline, CDR1 SGHKS and CDR2 YYEKEE (reference sequence). The CDR3 sequence is 13 residues long. Deletions cut 4 bases from V and 0 bases from J, with 7 bases between. This CDR3 reads CASSLPYQETQYF. As DNA, the CDR3 is TGTGCCAGCAGCCTGCCGTACCAAGAGACCCAGTACTTC.

This clone was counted once. V is TRBV7-9 and J is TRBJ2-5, with 7 bases fitting TRBD2. Germline values: CDR1 SEHNR, CDR2 FQNEAQ (reference sequence). The CDR3 totals 15 residues. V was pared by 7 bases and J by 5 bases, with 13 bases of the junction left unmatched. The CDR3 nucleotides are TGTGCCAGCAAACGTATGGGGGAGGGGATCGAGACCCAGTACTTC. Residues: CASKRMGEGIETQYF.

The chain uses TRBV11-2 and TRBJ2-1, with a tentative D call TRBD1 (6 bases). The CDR3 extends over 14 amino acids. Looked up from germline, CDR1 is SGHAT and CDR2 is FQNNGV. Trimming shortened V by 8 bases and J by 5 bases, and 16 bases separated the two germline ends. As DNA, the CDR3 is TGTGCCAGCTCGACCGGGACACAGCACAATGAGCAGTTCTTC. This sequence encodes CASSTGTQHNEQFF. Full variable domain (remainder filled in from reference TRBV11-2 and TRBJ2-1): EAGVAQSPRYKIIEKRQSVAFWCNPISGHATLYWYQQILGQGPKLLIQFQNNGVVDDSQLPKDRFSAERLKGVDSTLKIQPAKLEDSAVYLCASSTGTQHNEQFFGPGTRLTVL.